This TCR beta chain was obtained from a study of blood T cell repertoires in COVID-19. About the study: Donors in the United States, Italy and Spain gave samples during acute or convalescent COVID-19.

This CDR3 contains 19 residues. Assay used: immunoSEQ multiplex PCR; TCRdb lists only in-frame clones, some missing. The profile shows 250,000 or so clones, 85% to 90% of them singletons. The specimen sequenced was peripheral blood. The origin of this receptor is a man at least 80 years old with acute or convalescent COVID-19. The V call is TRBV21-1, the J call TRBJ1-1; TRBD1, the table's D call, lacks a check against the DNA. TRBV21-1 is a listed pseudogene. The CDR3 DNA reads TGTGCCAGCAGCAAAGGACCCCGACGGGCCAGGGGATTAAACACTGAAGCTTTCTTT. Translation gives CASSKGPRRARGLNTEAFF.